The clone carrying this T cell receptor (beta chain) was detected ten times or more. Its matching antigen is unknown. The entry originates in a study of HIV-infected children after antiretroviral therapy interruption. About the study: Interruption-arm sampling covered weeks 0, 12, interruption end (24 or 48), and about 3 years post-study. Weeks 0, 48 and 150 were sampled under continuous treatment. Study-wide findings and caveats: Naive CD4+ sequences overlapped less between time points once interruption began.

Trimming cost V 3 bases and J 1 base, with 10 bases left between them. The CDR3 is 14 residues long. Germline-derived CDR1 and CDR2 are SGHRS and YFSETQ. Noted treatment: PENTA 11 planned treatment interruption arm or continuous ART arm. Naive CD4+ CD45RA+ CD45RO- T cells were FACS-sorted from thawed PBMCs. Unique molecular identifiers were included in an RNA-based 3' RACE TCR library. TCRdb ran MiXCR on the 3' RACE reads and lists one entry per CDR3 protein. This sample has more than 75,000 distinct CDR3 sequences, with roughly 6.4% found just once. The sample was CD45RA+ CD4+ T cells from PBMCs, pooled from several time points, taken from a donor given antiretroviral therapy, either interrupted or continuous. Subset here: naive CD4+ CD45RA+ CD45RO- T cells. The chain links TRBV5-1 to TRBJ1-1; weak D call: TRBD1 (6 bases). The TCR sequence derives from a pool of human donors with HIV. The CDR3 DNA is TGCGCCAGCAGCTCAAAGACAGGGAACACTGAAGCTTTCTTT. Translated: CASSSKTGNTEAFF.